The 3 T cell receptor beta chains in this list originate from one sample, sequenced in a study of blood T cell repertoires in COVID-19 (dated by TCRdb to the early 2020s). The receptor library was made with the immunoSEQ multiplex PCR assay. TCRdb's version of the immuneACCESS table is confined to in-frame rearrangements and falls short of the full clone set. An unresolved V gene accounts for under half of the shortfall where checked; the remainder is of unknown origin. For this sample there are some 60,000 clones; around 88% appear just once. The ten largest clones represent about 4.4% of the sample. The sample taken for sequencing was peripheral blood. The receptors originated from a man aged 60-69 years with acute or convalescent COVID-19.

The J gene is TRBJ1-1, the V gene TRBV11-1, with D hard to call. Germline V gene lookup returns CDR1 SGHAT and CDR2 FQDESV (reference sequence). The V gene lost 0 bases and the J gene lost 1 base, with 9 bases spanning the gap. The CDR3 is 15 amino acids. This chain's CDR3 is CASSLARAENTEAFF. CDR3 nucleotides: TGTGCCAGCAGCTTAGCGCGGGCGGAGAACACTGAAGCTTTCTTT.

A remark on this clone: The same CDR3 also results from other DNA sequences found in this sample. The genes are TRBV18 and TRBJ1-1; D unresolved. The CDR3 consists of 14 residues. In germline, CDR1 is KGHSH, CDR2 LQKENI. V dropped 1 base and J dropped 2 bases, with 8 bases sitting between them. Here the CDR3 reads CASSPQEGNTEAFF. The CDR3 DNA is TGTGCCAGCTCACCACAGGAGGGCAACACTGAAGCTTTCTTT.

This clone has a single count. The J gene is TRBJ2-2, the V gene TRBV9; a weak D match, TRBD1 (5 bases). Per germline, CDR1 SGDLS and CDR2 YYNGEE. Trimming removed 0 bases from V and 6 bases from J, with 12 bases in between. The length of the CDR3 is 15 residues. The CDR3 coding sequence is TGTGCCAGCAGCGTAGCTGGTCGCAGGGCCGGGGAGCTGTTTTTT. Translation gives CASSVAGRRAGELFF.